The 22 T cell receptor beta chains below were found in one sample sequenced in a study of OX40 agonist ivuxolimab in advanced cancers. Measured with immunoSEQ multiplex PCR; TCRdb has only the in-frame clones, and not every one. The data show about 38,000 clones, about nine tenths seen once. The sequenced sample was CD4+ or CD8+ T cells sorted from blood, obtained in a trial of the OX40 agonist ivuxolimab. These receptors all stem from an adult with an advanced solid tumor such as melanoma, head and neck, liver or kidney cancer.

The CDR3 sequence: CASSLSVGSSYNEQFF. CDR3 DNA sequence: TGTGCCAGCAGCTTATCGGTCGGGAGCTCCTACAATGAGCAGTTCTTC. This sequence joins TRBV13 and TRBJ2-1, with TRBD2 as a possible D gene (6 bases). The CDR3 covers 16 residues. Trimming removed 2 bases from V and 0 bases from J, with 11 bases in between. CDR1 PRHDT and CDR2 FYEKMQ come from the germline V gene (reference sequence).

The chain uses TRBV14 and TRBJ2-1; D call uncertain. The CDR3 spans 15 residues. Germline loops: CDR1 SGHDN, CDR2 FVKESK. Trimming cost V 3 bases and J 8 bases, with 17 bases left between them. The CDR3 region has the DNA TGTGCCAGCAGCCACGAGGATCTCAGCCCCTATGAGCAGTTCTTC. Protein: CASSHEDLSPYEQFF.

This sequence joins TRBV11-2 and TRBJ2-5, with 8 bases fitting TRBD2. V was clipped by 1 base and J by 2 bases; unmatched bases: 6. Germline V gene data show CDR1 as SGHAT and CDR2 as FQNNGV. The CDR3 length is 16 residues. The CDR3 sequence is CASSLGLALGQETQYF. The CDR3 DNA reads as TGTGCCAGCAGCTTAGGACTAGCGTTAGGGCAAGAGACCCAGTACTTC.

With respect to this clone: Mismatch with germline at one junction end may stem from a read error. The chain combines TRBV7-7 with TRBJ2-7, with unresolved D. Germline V lookup: CDR1 SSHAT, CDR2 FNYEAQ (reference sequence). This CDR3 is built from 15 residues. Here the CDR3 DNA reads TGTGCTAGCAGCGAAAGGTTCGGATCTAACTACGAGCAGTACTTC. Protein product: CASSERFGSNYEQYF.

The chain joins TRBV4-1 to TRBJ2-2, with D perhaps TRBD2 (6 bases). Germline V CDR1 and CDR2: MGHRA, YSYEKL. The CDR3 contains 14 residues. Trimming pared 3 bases from V and 4 bases from J, leaving 9 bases between. The CDR3, as DNA: TGCGCCAGCAGCCAGGCACTAGCCACCGGGGAGCTGTTTTTT. Its protein is CASSQALATGELFF.

The chain has TRBV5-1 and TRBJ2-2; 7 nucleotides match TRBD2. The V gene end was trimmed by 5 bases and the J gene end by 4 bases; junction bases not matched to a gene: 2. Germline values: CDR1 SGHRS, CDR2 YFSETQ. The CDR3 extends over 13 amino acids. The CDR3 coding sequence is TGCGCCAGCAGAGCGGGGCCCACCGGGGAGCTGTTTTTT. Translating it yields CASRAGPTGELFF.

The chain combines TRBV7-7 with TRBJ2-5; 7 bases map to TRBD2. The CDR3 totals 13 residues. Trimming cost V 4 bases and J 4 bases; bases outside gene matches: 3. Germline CDR1 reads SSHAT; CDR2 reads FNYEAQ (reference sequence). CDR3 in DNA: TGTGCCAGCAGCTCCGTAGCGGGAGAGACCCAGTACTTC. This codes for CASSSVAGETQYF.

The V and J genes are TRBV10-3 and TRBJ2-1; TRBD2 matches 10 bases. The length of the CDR3 is 17 residues. The germline CDR1 and CDR2 sequences are ENHRY and SYGVKD. Unmatched junction bases numbered 7, after V lost 0 bases and J lost 5 bases. The CDR3 nucleotides read TGTGCCATCAGTGAGTCCCCCGGGACTAGCGTGAACAATGAGCAGTTCTTC. This sequence encodes CAISESPGTSVNNEQFF.

This chain uses TRBV30 with TRBJ2-1; D unresolved. The CDR3 is made up of 12 amino acids. V dropped 2 bases and J dropped 8 bases, with 10 bases sitting between them. From germline, CDR1 is GTSNPN and CDR2 SVGIG (reference sequence). The CDR3 protein is CAWSSTWDEQFF. For the CDR3, the DNA is TGTGCCTGGAGTTCAACTTGGGATGAGCAGTTCTTC.

This sequence joins TRBV28 and TRBJ1-4, with D possibly being TRBD1 (5 bases). CDR1 is MDHEN, CDR2 SYDVKM, per germline. The V gene lost 6 bases and the J gene lost 11 bases, with 16 bases spanning the gap. The CDR3 covers 13 residues. Here the CDR3 DNA reads TGTGCCAGCAGGCCGGGGGAGGGGATGAAACTGTTTTTT. Encoded protein: CASRPGEGMKLFF.

V usage is TRBV29-1 and J usage is TRBJ2-1; maybe TRBD1 (6 bases). The CDR3 is 14 amino acids. Trimming removed 7 bases from V and 0 bases from J, with 13 bases in between. Germline V gene sequence: CDR1 SQVTM, CDR2 ANQGSEA. CDR3 sequence: CSGRQASSYNEQFF. The CDR3 region has the DNA TGCAGCGGGCGACAGGCCAGCTCCTACAATGAGCAGTTCTTC.

The chain combines TRBV7-7 with TRBJ2-7; no firm D call. V was clipped by 2 bases and J by 2 bases, with 16 bases between them. The CDR3 contains 16 residues. Germline V gene sequence: CDR1 SSHAT, CDR2 FNYEAQ (reference sequence). CDR3 loop: CASSLSKTKVAYEQYV. The CDR3 DNA reads TGTGCCAGCAGCTTATCAAAGACCAAGGTCGCCTACGAGCAGTACGTC.

The chain links TRBV5-6 to TRBJ1-2, with 11 bases aligning to TRBD1. Germline V gene data show CDR1 as SGHDT and CDR2 as YYEEEE. The V and J ends lost 3 bases and 1 base, in that order; junction bases with no gene match: 2. This CDR3 spans 15 amino acids. CDR3 bases: TGTGCCAGCAGCTCAGGGACAGGGGGTAACTATGGCTACACCTTC. Amino acids: CASSSGTGGNYGYTF.

J is TRBJ2-7 and V is TRBV2, with 13 bases that match TRBD2. Per germline, CDR1 SNHLY and CDR2 FYNNEI. Losses at the gene ends were 6 bases for V and 9 bases for J; bases not matched to a gene: 11. CDR3 size: 15 residues. CDR3 DNA sequence: TGTGCCAGCAGGAGGGGACTAGCGGGGAGACCTCGGCAGTACTTC. It encodes CASRRGLAGRPRQYF. Variable domain in full (rest from reference TRBV2 and TRBJ2-7): EPEVTQTPSHQVTQMGQEVILRCVPISNHLYFYWYRQILGQKVEFLVSFYNNEISEKSEIFDDQFSVERPDGSNFTLKIRSTKLEDSAMYFCASRRGLAGRPRQYFGPGTRLTVT.

This chain links TRBV9 with TRBJ2-1; TRBD2 agrees at 9 bases. CDR3 length: 16 residues. Germline V gives CDR1 SGDLS, CDR2 YYNGEE. V lost 4 bases to trimming and J lost 2 bases; unmatched junction nucleotides: 7. The CDR3 region is CASSLGLAATYNEQFF. In nucleotides, the CDR3 is TGTGCCAGCAGCCTGGGACTAGCCGCAACCTACAATGAGCAGTTCTTC.

This clone qualifies as large (0.1 to 1%). The V gene is TRBV7-9, the J gene TRBJ1-2; TRBD1 agrees at 8 bases. V lost 5 bases to trimming and J lost 5 bases; unmatched junction nucleotides: 4. The germline gives CDR1 SEHNR, CDR2 FQNEAQ (reference sequence). The CDR3 extends over 13 amino acids. The CDR3 is CASSQYRGYGYTF. CDR3 DNA sequence: TGTGCCAGCAGCCAATACAGGGGGTATGGCTACACCTTC.

The V call is TRBV2, the J call TRBJ2-5; D is possibly TRBD2 (5 bases). Looked up from germline, CDR1 is SNHLY and CDR2 is FYNNEI. The V end lost 4 bases, the J end lost 13 bases, and 13 bases lay between the germline ends. The CDR3 covers 11 residues. The CDR3 DNA reads as TGTGCCAGCAGTGGCGGGCCAGCCCGGTACTTC. It yields the protein CASSGGPARYF.

This rearrangement joins TRBV9 to TRBJ1-4; tentatively, D is TRBD1 (5 bases). The germline V gene has CDR1 SGDLS and CDR2 YYNGEE. This CDR3 is 15 amino acids long. V dropped 4 bases and J dropped 4 bases, with 14 bases sitting between them. The CDR3 bases are TGTGCCAGCAGCCCCCATGGGGGGAATAATGAAAAACTGTTTTTT. It specifies CASSPHGGNNEKLFF.

V gene TRBV2 combines with J gene TRBJ1-1, with TRBD1 as a possible D gene (5 bases). The V end was cut by 4 bases, the J end by 7 bases, with 7 bases between. The CDR3 consists of 11 residues. Germline V gene data show CDR1 as SNHLY and CDR2 as FYNNEI. CDR3 sequence (DNA): TGTGCCAGCAGTGGGGGGATTGAAGCTTTCTTT. It specifies CASSGGIEAFF.

With respect to this clone: A read error may produce the germline difference seen at one junction end. The V gene is TRBV11-2, the J gene TRBJ2-1; 8 bases map to TRBD2. The CDR3 covers 15 residues. Germline CDR1 and CDR2: SGHAT and FQNNGV. As DNA, the CDR3 is TGTGCCAGCAGTTTAGCGGGGCCCTCCTACAATGAGCAGTTCTTC. Amino acid sequence: CASSLAGPSYNEQFF.

This chain connects TRBV28 to TRBJ1-5, with a possible D match to TRBD1 (6 bases). Trimming cost V 4 bases and J 6 bases, with 10 bases left between them. CDR3 length: 13 residues. Per germline, CDR1 MDHEN and CDR2 SYDVKM. The CDR3 DNA reads as TGTGCCAGCAGTTGGGGGGGCGGTCAGCCCCAGCATTTT. Its translation is CASSWGGGQPQHF.

V gene TRBV6-1 combines with J gene TRBJ2-7; TRBD2 aligns across 8 bases. The CDR3 is 11 amino acids. The V segment lost 5 bases and the J segment 7 bases; nucleotides outside the gene matches: 1. Germline assignment: CDR1 MNHNS and CDR2 SASEGT. CDR3 loop: CASSIAGEQYF. CDR3 DNA sequence: TGTGCCAGCAGTATAGCGGGAGAGCAGTACTTC.